Given below is one T cell receptor (beta chain) in context. Reverse transcription of extracted RNA yielded cDNA, which provided the sequencing template. The repertoire was sequenced with immunoSEQ multiplex PCR; TCRdb's copy has only in-frame clones and lacks some. The data hold approximately 100,000 clones, with around two fifths observed a single time. The data stem from a study of CD8+ T cells in alopecia areata. CDR1 and CDR2 from the germline V gene are SGDLS and YYNGEE. The ends were cut back, 4 bases at V and 2 bases at J, with 13 bases in the middle. This CDR3 spans 14 amino acids. Peripheral blood and lesional scalp punch biopsies came from alopecia areata patients.

Sequencing input: CD4+ T cells sorted from blood. V gene TRBV9 combines with J gene TRBJ2-7; the D gene could be TRBD1 or TRBD2 (6 bases each). The clonotype was recovered from a human donor with alopecia areata. This CDR3 reads CASSLGGSAYEQYF. CDR3 coding DNA: TGTGCCAGCAGCTTGGGGGGCAGCGCCTACGAGCAGTACTTC.